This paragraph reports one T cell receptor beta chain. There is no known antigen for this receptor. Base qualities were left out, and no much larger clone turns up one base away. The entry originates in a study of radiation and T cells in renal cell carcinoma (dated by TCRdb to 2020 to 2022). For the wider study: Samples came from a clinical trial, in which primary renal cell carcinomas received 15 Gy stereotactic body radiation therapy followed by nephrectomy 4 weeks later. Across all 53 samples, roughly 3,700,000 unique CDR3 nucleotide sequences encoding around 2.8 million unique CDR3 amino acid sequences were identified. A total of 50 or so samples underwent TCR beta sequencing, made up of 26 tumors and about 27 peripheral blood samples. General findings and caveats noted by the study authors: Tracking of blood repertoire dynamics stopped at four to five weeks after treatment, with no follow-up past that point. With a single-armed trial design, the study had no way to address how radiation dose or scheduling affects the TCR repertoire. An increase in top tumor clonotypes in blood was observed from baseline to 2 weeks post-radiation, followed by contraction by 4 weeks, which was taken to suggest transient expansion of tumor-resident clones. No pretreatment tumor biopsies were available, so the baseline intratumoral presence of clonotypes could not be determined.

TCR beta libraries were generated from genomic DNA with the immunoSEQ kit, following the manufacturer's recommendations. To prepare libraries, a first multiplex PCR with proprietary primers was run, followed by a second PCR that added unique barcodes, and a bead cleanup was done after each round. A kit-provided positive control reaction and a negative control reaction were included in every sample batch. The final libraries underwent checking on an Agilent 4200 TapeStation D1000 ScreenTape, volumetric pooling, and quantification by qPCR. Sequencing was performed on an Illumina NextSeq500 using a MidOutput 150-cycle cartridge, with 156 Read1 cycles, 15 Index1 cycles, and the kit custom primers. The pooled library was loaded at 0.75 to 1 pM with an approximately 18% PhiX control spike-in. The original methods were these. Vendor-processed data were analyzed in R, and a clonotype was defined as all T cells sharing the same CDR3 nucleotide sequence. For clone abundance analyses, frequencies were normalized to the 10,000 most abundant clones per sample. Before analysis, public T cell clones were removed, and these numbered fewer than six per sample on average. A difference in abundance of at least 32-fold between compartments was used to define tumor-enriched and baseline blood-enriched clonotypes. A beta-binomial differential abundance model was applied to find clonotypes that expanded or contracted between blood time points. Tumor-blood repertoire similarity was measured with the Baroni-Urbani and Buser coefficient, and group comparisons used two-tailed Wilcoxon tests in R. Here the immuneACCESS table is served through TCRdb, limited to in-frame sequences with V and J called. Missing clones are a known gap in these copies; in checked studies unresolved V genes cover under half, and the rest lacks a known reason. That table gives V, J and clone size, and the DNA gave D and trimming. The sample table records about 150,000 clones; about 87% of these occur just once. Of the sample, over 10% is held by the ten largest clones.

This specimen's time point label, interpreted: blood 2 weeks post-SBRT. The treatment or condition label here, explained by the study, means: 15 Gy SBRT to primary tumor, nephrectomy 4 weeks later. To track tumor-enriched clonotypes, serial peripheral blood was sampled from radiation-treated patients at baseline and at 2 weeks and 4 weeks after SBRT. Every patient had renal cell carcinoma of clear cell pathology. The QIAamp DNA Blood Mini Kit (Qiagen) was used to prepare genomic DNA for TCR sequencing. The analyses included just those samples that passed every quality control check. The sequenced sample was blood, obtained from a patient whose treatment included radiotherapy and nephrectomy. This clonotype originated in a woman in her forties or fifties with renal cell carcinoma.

The nucleotide sequence is given as TGTGCCAGCAGCTGGGGGGGACAGGCGCTCCAGCATTTT. Translated, it gives CASSWGGQALQHF. Recombination joined TRBV5-5 with TRBJ1-5, with 8 bases aligning to TRBD1. Via the germline V gene (reference sequence), CDR1 is SGHKS and CDR2 YYEKEE. The junction shows trimming of 3 bases on V and 12 bases on J, and the gene matches do not reach 8 bases of it. Including cysteine and phenylalanine, the CDR3 has 13 amino acids. The DNA shown is the 39-base CDR3, in frame from base 1.